Presented here are 25 T cell receptor beta chains from one specimen sequenced in a study of beta chain features in type 1 diabetes. Expressed TCRB transcripts were sequenced, since all the RNA that had been isolated was reverse transcribed. Profiled with immunoSEQ multiplex PCR; TCRdb holds only in-frame clones, not every one. Here the sample spans more than 30,000 clones, 64% being singletons. The sequenced sample was Tregs from blood. Receptors were obtained from a woman in her twenties or thirties in good health.

This clone was seen only a few times. The chain combines TRBV7-9 with TRBJ2-3; 7 positions agree with TRBD1. Per the germline V gene, CDR1 is SEHNR and CDR2 is FQNEAQ (reference sequence). J was trimmed by 0 bases and V by 0 bases; bases with no gene match: 6. This CDR3 is built from 17 residues. CDR3 bases: TGTGCCAGCAGCTTAGCTTGGGACAGCTCTAGCACAGATACGCAGTATTTT. Translated, it gives CASSLAWDSSSTDTQYF. Looking up the rest from reference TRBV7-9 and TRBJ2-3 gives the full variable domain: DTGVSQNPRHKITKRGQNVTFRCDPISEHNRLYWYRQTLGQGPEFLTYFQNEAQLEKSRLLSDRFSAERPKGSFSTLEIQRTEQGDSAMYLCASSLAWDSSSTDTQYFGPGTRLTVL.

This clone was counted between two and nine times. This rearrangement joins TRBV7-2 to TRBJ2-2; 12 nucleotides align to TRBD2. Germline-derived CDR1 and CDR2 are SGHTA and FQGNSA. The V segment lost 5 bases and the J segment 0 bases; nucleotides outside the gene matches: 7. The CDR3 sequence is 18 residues long. The CDR3 sequence is CASSRPGTSGPNTGELFF. In DNA, the CDR3 is TGTGCCAGCAGCCGACCCGGGACTAGCGGGCCGAACACCGGGGAGCTGTTTTTT.

The chain combines TRBV7-2 with TRBJ2-7; 12 bases match TRBD2. Germline V gives CDR1 SGHTA, CDR2 FQGNSA. The V gene end was trimmed by 5 bases and the J gene end by 3 bases; junction bases not matched to a gene: 5. The CDR3 runs to 15 residues. The CDR3 nucleotides read TGTGCCAGCAGCAGAGGACTAGCGGGGCTCTACGAGCAGTACTTC. Protein sequence: CASSRGLAGLYEQYF. The entire variable domain, with the rest obtained from reference TRBV7-2 and TRBJ2-7, is as follows: GAGVSQSPSNKVTEKGKDVELRCDPISGHTALYWYRQSLGQGLEFLIYFQGNSAPDKSGLPSDRFSAERTGGSVSTLTIQRTQQEDSAVYLCASSRGLAGLYEQYFGPGTRLTVT.

Turning to this clone: At one of its ends the junction is not consistent with the germline gene, which may arise from a read error. The chain employs TRBV5-1 and TRBJ2-7; 7 positions agree with TRBD1. Germline V gene sequence: CDR1 SGHRS, CDR2 YFSETQ. The CDR3 has 13 amino acids. CDR3 residues: CASRVDRDREQSF. The CDR3 nucleotides read TGCGCCAGCAGAGTTGACAGGGACCGCGAGCAGTCCTTC.

This clone has only a few counts. The chain couples TRBV25-1 to TRBJ2-1; 11 bases align to TRBD2. Germline trimming cut 4 bases from V and 10 bases from J; bases unmatched to any gene: 12. The CDR3 length is 16 residues. Looked up from germline, CDR1 is MGHDK and CDR2 is SYGVNS. As DNA, the CDR3 is TGTGCCAGCAGTGGTAGAGGGCTAGCGGGAGGTTGGGAGCAGTTCTTC. It codes for CASSGRGLAGGWEQFF.

The chain is built from TRBV6-1 and TRBJ1-5, with D tentatively TRBD1 (5 bases). The length of the CDR3 is 12 residues. The V gene's germline CDR1 is MNHNS and CDR2 SASEGT. V gave up 6 bases and J gave up 7 bases, with 10 bases separating them. CDR3 protein: CASRAGIQPQHF. The CDR3 nucleotides read TGTGCCAGCAGGGCAGGGATACAGCCCCAGCATTTT.

V is TRBV5-6 and J is TRBJ1-1; no definite D call. V was trimmed by 4 bases and J by 2 bases, leaving 12 bases between them. The length of the CDR3 is 14 residues. Germline CDR1 and CDR2: SGHDT and YYEEEE. CDR3 DNA sequence: TGTGCCAGCAGCCGGGCGGGGTTTAACACTGAAGCTTTCTTT. Translating it yields CASSRAGFNTEAFF. Supplemented by reference TRBV5-6 and TRBJ1-1, the full variable domain reads DAGVTQSPTHLIKTRGQQVTLRCSPKSGHDTVSWYQQALGQGPQFIFQYYEEEERQRGNFPDRFSGHQFPNYSSELNVNALLLGDSALYLCASSRAGFNTEAFFGQGTRLTVV.

This clone has more than one count but fewer than ten. The chain joins TRBV10-2 to TRBJ2-7; 8 nucleotides agree with TRBD2. J lost 4 bases, V lost 9 bases, and 11 bases had no gene match. This CDR3 is built from 14 residues. The germline V gene has CDR1 WSHSY and CDR2 SAAADI. The CDR3 sequence is CASRALSGRYEQYF. The CDR3 bases are TGCGCCAGTCGAGCGTTAAGCGGGAGATACGAGCAGTACTTC.

The chain recombines TRBV7-2 with TRBJ2-7; 8 bases match TRBD1. The germline gives CDR1 SGHTA, CDR2 FQGNSA. This CDR3 spans 15 amino acids. The ends lost 5 bases at V and 1 base at J; junction bases unmatched: 7. The CDR3 here is CASSPQGVGSYEQYF. CDR3 sequence (DNA): TGTGCCAGCAGCCCACAGGGGGTGGGGTCCTACGAGCAGTACTTC.

The rearrangement joins TRBV7-2 to TRBJ2-4, with D possibly matching TRBD2 (6 bases). The CDR3 is 16 residues long. V was pared by 5 bases and J by 0 bases, with 14 bases between. Germline assignment: CDR1 SGHTA and CDR2 FQGNSA. As DNA, the CDR3 is TGTGCCAGCAGCCCAGCGGGCAGATCAGCCAAAAACATTCAGTACTTC. Translation gives CASSPAGRSAKNIQYF.

The chain joins TRBV9 to TRBJ2-7; TRBD2 aligns across 16 bases. Germline-derived CDR1 and CDR2 are SGDLS and YYNGEE. CDR3 length equals 18 residues. Unmatched junction bases numbered 7, after V lost 4 bases and J lost 0 bases. The CDR3 region is CASSPGLAGGPSSYEQYF. In nucleotides, the CDR3 is TGTGCCAGCAGCCCGGGACTAGCGGGAGGGCCTAGCTCCTACGAGCAGTACTTC.

The table lists this clone with a few counts. The chain is built from TRBV20-1 and TRBJ2-7; no reliable D call. This CDR3 spans 11 amino acids. CDR1 is DFQATT and CDR2 is SNEGSKA in the germline V gene (reference sequence). The germline V and J ends were trimmed by 3 bases and 0 bases, with 3 bases remaining between them. CDR3 coding DNA: TGCAGTGCTAGTAGCTCCTACGAGCAGTACTTC. It is translated as CSASSSYEQYF.

The chain combines TRBV7-8 with TRBJ2-3; D gene uncertain. The CDR3 extends over 12 amino acids. Germline assignment: CDR1 SGHVS and CDR2 FQNEAQ. Between the trimmed V and J ends, which lost 6 bases and 0 bases, there was a span of 4 bases. Written as DNA, the CDR3 is TGTGCCAGCAGGAGGAGCACAGATACGCAGTATTTT. Protein product: CASRRSTDTQYF. Looking up the rest from reference TRBV7-8 and TRBJ2-3 gives the full variable domain: GAGVSQSPRYKVAKRGQDVALRCDPISGHVSLFWYQQALGQGPEFLTYFQNEAQLDKSGLPSDRFFAERPEGSVSTLKIQRTQQEDSAVYLCASRRSTDTQYFGPGTRLTVL.

This chain joins TRBV25-1 and TRBJ2-1; 10 bases align to TRBD2. The CDR3 runs 17 residues. Germline V gene data show CDR1 as MGHDK and CDR2 as SYGVNS. J was trimmed by 2 bases and V by 6 bases; bases with no gene match: 10. The CDR3 DNA follows: TGTGCCAGCAGGCAACACGGACTAGCGGACACCTACAATGAGCAGTTCTTC. It translates to CASRQHGLADTYNEQFF.

The V and J genes are TRBV15 and TRBJ2-3; D remains unclear. Germline loops: CDR1 LNHNV, CDR2 YYDKDF (reference sequence). Deletions cut 2 bases from V and 7 bases from J, with 10 bases between. CDR3 size: 13 residues. The CDR3: CATSRLMEHTQYF. The DNA of the CDR3 is TGTGCCACCAGCAGATTAATGGAGCATACGCAGTATTTT.

The chain carries TRBV11-3 and TRBJ1-1; the match to TRBD1 covers 10 bases. From germline, CDR1 is SGHNT and CDR2 YENEEA. Germline trimming cut 3 bases from V and 3 bases from J; bases unmatched to any gene: 1. This CDR3 spans 14 amino acids. DNA for the CDR3: TGTGCCAGCAGCTTTGGGACAGGGGACACTGAAGCTTTCTTT. As protein: CASSFGTGDTEAFF.

This clone was detected only a few times. This chain joins TRBV18 and TRBJ2-1; 13 positions agree with TRBD2. Germline CDR1 KGHSH, CDR2 LQKENI. This CDR3 has 15 residues. V shed 5 bases, J shed 7 bases, and the junction held 5 bases outside the gene matches. The DNA of the CDR3 is TGTGCCAGCTCAGAGGGACTAGCGGGACTTAATGAGCAGTTCTTC. Its translation is CASSEGLAGLNEQFF. The full variable domain, its missing parts supplied by reference TRBV18 and TRBJ2-1, is NAGVMQNPRHLVRRRGQEARLRCSPMKGHSHVYWYRQLPEEGLKFMVYLQKENIIDESGMPKERFSAEFPKEGPSILRIQQVVRGDSAAYFCASSEGLAGLNEQFFGPGTRLTVL.

The CDR3 region has the DNA TGTGCCAGCAGGTCGCGCGGACAGGGCTACGAGCAGTACTTC. Translated: CASRSRGQGYEQYF. V usage is TRBV5-6 and J usage is TRBJ2-7; 8 bases line up with TRBD1. The germline gives CDR1 SGHDT, CDR2 YYEEEE. The junction had 7 bases not matched to a gene; V was cut back by 5 bases and J by 3 bases. This CDR3 has 14 residues.

The chain combines TRBV7-2 with TRBJ1-4; 8 bases are a match to TRBD1. Looked up from germline, CDR1 is SGHTA and CDR2 is FQGNSA. The CDR3 consists of 17 residues. V shed 0 bases and J 8 bases; nucleotides not matched to a gene: 11. CDR3 sequence: CASSLAHRTGSVEKLFF. DNA of the CDR3: TGTGCCAGCAGCTTAGCTCATCGGACAGGGAGCGTGGAAAAACTGTTTTTT.

The chain recombines TRBV7-9 with TRBJ2-1, with 7 bases matching TRBD2. The germline V gene has CDR1 SEHNR and CDR2 FQNEAQ (reference sequence). This CDR3 comprises 12 residues. Trimming at V came to 5 bases and at J to 15 bases, leaving 10 bases not matched to a gene. The DNA for the CDR3 is TGTGCCAGCAGCCACTCGAGCGGGAATGGGTTCTTC. Translated: CASSHSSGNGFF.

This chain joins TRBV18 and TRBJ1-6; 8 bases agree with TRBD1. Trimming at V came to 1 base and at J to 9 bases, leaving 14 bases not matched to a gene. There are 18 residues in the CDR3. Germline values: CDR1 KGHSH, CDR2 LQKENI. CDR3 nucleotides: TGTGCCAGCTCACCACTCGAGATGGGGGACAGGTCAACTTCACCCCTCCACTTT. This translates into CASSPLEMGDRSTSPLHF. Supplemented by reference TRBV18 and TRBJ1-6, the full variable domain reads NAGVMQNPRHLVRRRGQEARLRCSPMKGHSHVYWYRQLPEEGLKFMVYLQKENIIDESGMPKERFSAEFPKEGPSILRIQQVVRGDSAAYFCASSPLEMGDRSTSPLHFGNGTRLTVT.

The chain links TRBV7-6 to TRBJ2-1; 15 positions agree with TRBD2. The CDR3 is made up of 19 amino acids. J gave up 0 bases and V 4 bases, and 7 bases lay outside the gene matches. Per the germline V gene, CDR1 is SGHVS and CDR2 is FNYEAQ. DNA of the CDR3: TGTGCCAGCAGCTCCCCGGGACTAGCGGGAGGTAGCTCCTACAATGAGCAGTTCTTC. This codes for CASSSPGLAGGSSYNEQFF.

The rearrangement joins TRBV7-6 to TRBJ2-7; tentatively, D is TRBD2 (5 bases). Trimming took off 1 base at V and 3 bases at J, with 22 bases between the two ends. Germline V lookup: CDR1 SGHVS, CDR2 FNYEAQ. CDR3 size: 18 residues. CDR3 coding DNA: TGTGCCAGCAGCTTAGGTGCCCGTTCTGACGGGGTGGTCTACGAGCAGTACTTC. Translated, it gives CASSLGARSDGVVYEQYF.

The rearrangement joins TRBV11-2 to TRBJ2-1; D is unresolved. Germline V gene lookup returns CDR1 SGHAT and CDR2 FQNNGV. The CDR3 contains 12 residues. Trimming shortened V by 6 bases and J by 9 bases, and 12 bases separated the two germline ends. CDR3 residues: CASSLEFGEQFF. CDR3 DNA: TGTGCCAGCAGTCTAGAGTTTGGTGAGCAGTTCTTC. The full variable domain, with the rest looked up from reference TRBV11-2 and TRBJ2-1, is EAGVAQSPRYKIIEKRQSVAFWCNPISGHATLYWYQQILGQGPKLLIQFQNNGVVDDSQLPKDRFSAERLKGVDSTLKIQPAKLEDSAVYLCASSLEFGEQFFGPGTRLTVL.

V and J are TRBV7-3 and TRBJ2-1; 13 bases match TRBD2. Trimming took 2 bases from V and 7 from J; bases not matched to a gene: 14. The CDR3 runs to 19 residues. The V gene's germline CDR1 is SGHTA and CDR2 FQGTGA. The CDR3 sequence is CASSLGTRETSGRKNEQFF. In DNA form, the CDR3 reads TGTGCCAGCAGCTTAGGCACCAGAGAGACTAGCGGGAGGAAAAATGAGCAGTTCTTC.